The clone carrying this T cell receptor (beta chain) was observed a few times. Its target is unknown. Via MiXCR, TCRdb re-called the RT-PCR reads, giving one row per CDR3 protein. The sample yields roughly 700,000 distinct CDR3 sequences, around 14% seen once. These data originate in a study of response to subunit inactivated influenza vaccine. The study's findings and limits: Each seasonal flu vaccination may recruit only limited new T cells, authors suggested.

CDR1 and CDR2 from the germline V gene are SGHTA and FQGTGA. The CDR3 has 13 amino acids. The V gene lost 8 bases and the J gene lost 4 bases, with 12 bases spanning the gap. This receptor was taken from a man aged 50-60 years who received an inactivated influenza vaccine. Sequencing was performed on PBMCs from blood, taken 14 to 15 days before vaccination. V is TRBV7-3 and J is TRBJ2-1; D gene ambiguous. The CDR3 nucleotides read TGTGCCAGCGGAACGGGCCAATACAATGAGCAGTTCTTC. This codes for CASGTGQYNEQFF.